These 8 T cell receptor beta chains were sequenced from one sample in a study of blood T cell repertoires in COVID-19. Method: immunoSEQ multiplex PCR; TCRdb's copy keeps in-frame clones and lacks some. The table lists hundreds of thousands of clones, 65% to 90% of them singletons. Sequenced sample: peripheral blood. The receptors were sampled from a man between 50 and 59 years old with COVID-19, enrolled during active disease.

This chain connects TRBV3-1 (or the pseudogene TRBV3-2) to TRBJ2-2; 8 nucleotides align to TRBD1. CDR1 is LGHDT and CDR2 is YNNKEL in the germline V gene (reference sequence). This CDR3 comprises 14 residues. After removal of 11 bases from V and 1 base from J, the junction contained 6 bases not matched to a gene. The CDR3 here is CACWTGMNTGELFF. For the CDR3, the DNA is TGTGCCTGCTGGACAGGGATGAACACCGGGGAGCTGTTTTTT.

The chain has TRBV7-2 and TRBJ1-5; D is perhaps TRBD1 (5 bases). In germline, CDR1 is SGHTA, CDR2 FQGNSA. V gave up 1 base and J gave up 0 bases, with 10 bases separating them. This CDR3 is built from 16 residues. The CDR3 here is CASSLEGTVSNQPQHF. Written as DNA, the CDR3 is TGTGCCAGCAGCTTAGAAGGGACTGTTAGCAATCAGCCCCAGCATTTT.

The chain links TRBV12-3 or TRBV12-4 to TRBJ1-1, with 10 positions matching TRBD1. J gave up 9 bases and V 3 bases, and 1 base lay outside the gene matches. The length of the CDR3 is 12 residues. This CDR3 is CASSLTGGKAFF. CDR3 DNA sequence: TGTGCCAGCAGTTTGACAGGGGGCAAAGCTTTCTTT.

The rearrangement uses TRBV5-1 and TRBJ1-1; no definite D call. Trimming left V 0 bases short and J 4 bases short, with 16 bases between. The germline CDR1 and CDR2 sequences are SGHRS and YFSETQ. The CDR3 consists of 16 residues. DNA of the CDR3: TGCGCCAGCAGCTTGGTGATGGCGGGAGGCTTCACTGAAGCTTTCTTT. Translating gives CASSLVMAGGFTEAFF.

The CDR3 DNA reads TGTGCCAGCAGCTCCTCCGGGACAGGGGACGAGCAGTACTTC. Protein product: CASSSSGTGDEQYF. The chain has TRBV7-3 and TRBJ2-7; 10 bases match TRBD1. The germline CDR1 and CDR2 sequences are SGHTA and FQGTGA. V lost 4 bases and J lost 5; bases outside the gene matches: 5. CDR3 length equals 14 residues.

CDR3 coding DNA: TGTGCCAGCAGCTTACAGGGTACCGGGGAGCTGTTTTTT. This gives the protein CASSLQGTGELFF. V is TRBV5-5 and J is TRBJ2-2; perhaps TRBD1 as D (6 bases). The CDR3 contains 13 residues. V was trimmed by 2 bases and J by 5 bases, leaving 7 bases between them. Germline V gives CDR1 SGHKS, CDR2 YYEKEE (reference sequence).

The chain joins TRBV24-1 to TRBJ2-1; no reliable D call. Germline-derived CDR1 and CDR2 are KGHDR and SFDVKD. The V end lost 3 bases, the J end lost 4 bases, and 9 bases lay between the germline ends. This CDR3 has 14 amino acids. The CDR3 DNA reads as TGTGCCACCAGTGATGTATCGGTATACAATGAGCAGTTCTTC. It yields the protein CATSDVSVYNEQFF.

The chain employs TRBV3-1 (or the pseudogene TRBV3-2) and TRBJ2-7; TRBD1 matches at 7 bases. CDR3 size: 15 residues. Germline V gene data show CDR1 as LGHDT and CDR2 as YNNKEL (reference sequence). V lost 4 bases to trimming and J lost 3 bases; unmatched junction nucleotides: 9. The CDR3 spells CASSPTGTADYEQYF. Written as DNA, the CDR3 is TGTGCCAGCAGCCCCACCGGGACAGCAGACTACGAGCAGTACTTC.